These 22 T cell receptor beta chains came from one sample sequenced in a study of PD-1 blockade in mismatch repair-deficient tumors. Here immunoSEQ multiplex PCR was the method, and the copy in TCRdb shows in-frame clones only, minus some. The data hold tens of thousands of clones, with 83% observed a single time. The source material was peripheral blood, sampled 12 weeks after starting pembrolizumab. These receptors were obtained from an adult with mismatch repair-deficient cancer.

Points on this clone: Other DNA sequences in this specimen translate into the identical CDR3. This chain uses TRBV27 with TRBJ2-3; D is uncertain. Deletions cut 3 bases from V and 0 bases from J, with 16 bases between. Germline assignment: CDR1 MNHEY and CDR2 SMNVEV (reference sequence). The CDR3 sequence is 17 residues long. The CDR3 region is CASSFSPPLISTDTQYF. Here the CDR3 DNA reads TGTGCCAGCAGTTTCAGCCCGCCCTTGATTAGCACAGATACGCAGTATTTT.

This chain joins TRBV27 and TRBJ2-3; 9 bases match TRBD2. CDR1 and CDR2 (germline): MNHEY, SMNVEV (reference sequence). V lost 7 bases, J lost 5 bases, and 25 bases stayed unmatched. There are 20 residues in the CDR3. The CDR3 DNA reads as TGTGCCAGCACAAAGCCAAACTCTAGCGGGGAGGGGTTGAGGGTAGATACGCAGTATTTT. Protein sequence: CASTKPNSSGEGLRVDTQYF.

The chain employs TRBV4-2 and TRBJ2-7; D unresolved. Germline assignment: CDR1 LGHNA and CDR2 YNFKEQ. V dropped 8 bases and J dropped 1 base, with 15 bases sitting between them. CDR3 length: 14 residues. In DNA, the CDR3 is TGTGCCAGCGCCCCATACGTGGGGTCCTACGAGCAGTACTTC. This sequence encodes CASAPYVGSYEQYF.

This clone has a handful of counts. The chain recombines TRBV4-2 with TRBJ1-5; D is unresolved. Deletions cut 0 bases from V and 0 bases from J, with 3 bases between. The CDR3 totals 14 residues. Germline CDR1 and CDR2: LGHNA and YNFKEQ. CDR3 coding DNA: TGTGCCAGCAGCCAAGACTTTAGCAATCAGCCCCAGCATTTT. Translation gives CASSQDFSNQPQHF.

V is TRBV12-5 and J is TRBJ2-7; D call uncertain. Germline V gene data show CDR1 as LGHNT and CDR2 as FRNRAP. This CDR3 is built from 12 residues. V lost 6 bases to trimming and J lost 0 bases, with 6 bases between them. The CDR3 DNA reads TGTGCTAGTGGCCCATACTCCTACGAGCAGTACTTC. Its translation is CASGPYSYEQYF.

In nucleotides, the CDR3 is TGTGCCAGCAGCTTAGTGGGCGGGGGGGTGGATACGCAGTATTTT. It is translated as CASSLVGGGVDTQYF. The V gene is TRBV27, the J gene TRBJ2-3, with 9 bases lining up with TRBD2. Germline lookup yields CDR1 MNHEY and CDR2 SMNVEV (reference sequence). The CDR3 runs to 15 residues. Trimming removed 6 bases from V and 6 bases from J; junction bases left unmatched: 10.

The CDR3, as DNA: TGTGCCAGCAGTGAAACAGCGAACACTGAAGCTTTCTTT. Protein: CASSETANTEAFF. The J gene is TRBJ1-1, the V gene TRBV6-1; D is uncertain. Germline loops: CDR1 MNHNS, CDR2 SASEGT. The CDR3 loop spans 13 amino acids. Deletions cut 2 bases from V and 1 base from J, with 5 bases between.

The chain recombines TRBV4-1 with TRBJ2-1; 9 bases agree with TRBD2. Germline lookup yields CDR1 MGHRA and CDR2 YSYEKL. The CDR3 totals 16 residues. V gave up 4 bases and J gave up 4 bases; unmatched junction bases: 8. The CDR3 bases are TGCGCCAGCAGCCCTTATGAGACTAGCGGATACAATGAGCAGTTCTTC. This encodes CASSPYETSGYNEQFF.

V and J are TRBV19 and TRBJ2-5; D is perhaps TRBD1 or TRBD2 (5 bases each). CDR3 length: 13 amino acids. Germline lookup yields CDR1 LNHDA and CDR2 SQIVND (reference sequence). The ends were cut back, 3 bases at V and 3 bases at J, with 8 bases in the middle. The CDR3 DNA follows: TGTGCCAGTAGTATGATGGGGGAAGAGACCCAGTACTTC. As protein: CASSMMGEETQYF.

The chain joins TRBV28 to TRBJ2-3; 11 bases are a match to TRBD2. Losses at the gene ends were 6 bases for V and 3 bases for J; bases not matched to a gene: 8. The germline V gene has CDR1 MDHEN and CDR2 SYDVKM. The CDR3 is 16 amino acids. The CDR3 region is CASRPRSGRGTDTQYF. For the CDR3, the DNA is TGTGCCAGCAGACCCCGTAGCGGGAGGGGGACAGATACGCAGTATTTT.

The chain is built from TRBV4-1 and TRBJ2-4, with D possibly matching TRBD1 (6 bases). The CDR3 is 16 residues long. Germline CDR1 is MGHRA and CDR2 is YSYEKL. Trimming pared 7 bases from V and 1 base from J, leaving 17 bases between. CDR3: CASTRTAALAKNIQYF. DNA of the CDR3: TGCGCCAGCACCCGGACAGCCGCGTTGGCCAAAAACATTCAGTACTTC.

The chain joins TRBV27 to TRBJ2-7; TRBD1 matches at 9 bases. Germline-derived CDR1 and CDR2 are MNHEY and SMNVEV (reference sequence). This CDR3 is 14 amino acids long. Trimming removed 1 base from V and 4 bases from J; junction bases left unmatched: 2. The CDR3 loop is CASSLYRGQYEQYF. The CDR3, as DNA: TGTGCCAGCAGTTTATACAGGGGGCAATACGAGCAGTACTTC.

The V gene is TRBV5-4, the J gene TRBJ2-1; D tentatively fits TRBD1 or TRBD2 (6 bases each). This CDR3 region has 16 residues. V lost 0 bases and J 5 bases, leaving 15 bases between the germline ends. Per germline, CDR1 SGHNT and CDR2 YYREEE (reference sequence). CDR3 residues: CASSLDPRGRHNEQFF. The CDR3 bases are TGTGCCAGCAGCTTGGACCCCCGGGGGCGGCACAATGAGCAGTTCTTC.

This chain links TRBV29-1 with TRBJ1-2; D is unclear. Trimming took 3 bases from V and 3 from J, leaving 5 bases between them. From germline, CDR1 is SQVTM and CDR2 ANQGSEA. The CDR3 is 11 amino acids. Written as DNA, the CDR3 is TGCAGCGTTGATTTCCACTATGGCTACACCTTC. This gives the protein CSVDFHYGYTF.

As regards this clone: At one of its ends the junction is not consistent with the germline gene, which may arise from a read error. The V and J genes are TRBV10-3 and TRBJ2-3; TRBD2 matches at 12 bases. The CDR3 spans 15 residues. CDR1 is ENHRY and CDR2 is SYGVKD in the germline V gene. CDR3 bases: TGTGCCAGCAGTGGGACTAGCGGGAGCACAGATACGCAGTATTTT. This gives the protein CASSGTSGSTDTQYF.

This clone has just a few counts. Here the CDR3 DNA reads TGTGCCAGCAGTCCCCGGGGGGCGAGATCCTACGAGCAGTACTTC. This codes for CASSPRGARSYEQYF. The gene calls are TRBV25-1 and TRBJ2-7; possible D gene TRBD2, 7 bases. Per the germline V gene, CDR1 is MGHDK and CDR2 is SYGVNS. The CDR3 has 15 residues. Trimming took 5 bases from V and 1 from J, leaving 15 bases between them.

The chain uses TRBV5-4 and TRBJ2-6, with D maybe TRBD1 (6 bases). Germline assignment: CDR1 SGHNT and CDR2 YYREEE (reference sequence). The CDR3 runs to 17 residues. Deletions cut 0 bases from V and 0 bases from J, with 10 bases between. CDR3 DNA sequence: TGTGCCAGCAGCTTGGGGGGGCGCACCTCTGGGGCCAACGTCCTGACTTTC. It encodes CASSLGGRTSGANVLTF.

CDR3 sequence reads: CASSSQRSSYNEQFF. CDR3 nucleotides: TGTGCCAGCAGTTCTCAGCGAAGCTCCTACAATGAGCAGTTCTTC. The gene calls are TRBV27 and TRBJ2-1; no clear D. Per the germline V gene, CDR1 is MNHEY and CDR2 is SMNVEV (reference sequence). The CDR3 is 15 amino acids. Trimming took 4 bases from V and 0 from J, leaving 10 bases between them.

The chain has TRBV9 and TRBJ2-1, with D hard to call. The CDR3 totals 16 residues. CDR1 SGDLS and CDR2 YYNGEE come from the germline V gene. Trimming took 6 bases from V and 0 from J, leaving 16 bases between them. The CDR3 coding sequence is TGTGCCAGCACCTCGTCTGGCGCGAGCTCCTACAATGAGCAGTTCTTC. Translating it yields CASTSSGASSYNEQFF. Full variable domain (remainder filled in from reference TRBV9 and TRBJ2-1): DSGVTQTPKHLITATGQRVTLRCSPRSGDLSVYWYQQSLDQGLQFLIQYYNGEERAKGNILERFSAQQFPDLHSELNLSSLELGDSALYFCASTSSGASSYNEQFFGPGTRLTVL.

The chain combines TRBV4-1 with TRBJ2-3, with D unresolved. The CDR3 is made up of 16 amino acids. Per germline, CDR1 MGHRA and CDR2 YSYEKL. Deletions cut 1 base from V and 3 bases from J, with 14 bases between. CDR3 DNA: TGCGCCAGCAGCCAAGTGAACCTAGTTGCGACAGATACGCAGTATTTT. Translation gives CASSQVNLVATDTQYF.

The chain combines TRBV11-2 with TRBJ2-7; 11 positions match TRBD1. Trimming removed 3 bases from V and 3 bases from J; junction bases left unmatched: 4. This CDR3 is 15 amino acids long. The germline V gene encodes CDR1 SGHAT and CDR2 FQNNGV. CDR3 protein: CASSLIGTGGYEQYF. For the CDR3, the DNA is TGTGCCAGCAGCTTGATCGGGACAGGGGGCTACGAGCAGTACTTC.

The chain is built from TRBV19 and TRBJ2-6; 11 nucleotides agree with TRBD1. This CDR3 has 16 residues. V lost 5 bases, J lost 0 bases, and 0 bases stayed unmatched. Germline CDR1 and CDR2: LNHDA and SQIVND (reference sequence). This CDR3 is CASSGTGGSGANVLTF. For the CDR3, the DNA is TGTGCCAGTAGTGGGACAGGGGGCTCTGGGGCCAACGTCCTGACTTTC.